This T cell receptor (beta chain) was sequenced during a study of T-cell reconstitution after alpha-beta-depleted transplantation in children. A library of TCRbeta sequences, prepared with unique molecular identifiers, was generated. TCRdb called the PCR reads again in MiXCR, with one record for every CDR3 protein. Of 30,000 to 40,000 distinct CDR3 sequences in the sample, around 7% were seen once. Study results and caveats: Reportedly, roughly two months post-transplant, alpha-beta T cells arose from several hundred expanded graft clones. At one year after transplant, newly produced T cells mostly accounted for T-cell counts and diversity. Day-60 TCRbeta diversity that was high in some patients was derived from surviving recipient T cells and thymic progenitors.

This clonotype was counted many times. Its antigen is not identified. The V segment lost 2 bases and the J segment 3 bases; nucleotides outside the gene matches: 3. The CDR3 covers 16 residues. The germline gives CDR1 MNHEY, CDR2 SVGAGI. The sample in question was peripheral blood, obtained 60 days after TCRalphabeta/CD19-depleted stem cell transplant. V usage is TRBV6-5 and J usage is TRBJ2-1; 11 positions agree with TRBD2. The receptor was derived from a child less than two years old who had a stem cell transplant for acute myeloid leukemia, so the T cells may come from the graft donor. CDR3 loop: CASSYIAGGHYNEQFF. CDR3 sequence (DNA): TGTGCCAGCAGTTACATAGCGGGAGGGCACTACAATGAGCAGTTCTTC.